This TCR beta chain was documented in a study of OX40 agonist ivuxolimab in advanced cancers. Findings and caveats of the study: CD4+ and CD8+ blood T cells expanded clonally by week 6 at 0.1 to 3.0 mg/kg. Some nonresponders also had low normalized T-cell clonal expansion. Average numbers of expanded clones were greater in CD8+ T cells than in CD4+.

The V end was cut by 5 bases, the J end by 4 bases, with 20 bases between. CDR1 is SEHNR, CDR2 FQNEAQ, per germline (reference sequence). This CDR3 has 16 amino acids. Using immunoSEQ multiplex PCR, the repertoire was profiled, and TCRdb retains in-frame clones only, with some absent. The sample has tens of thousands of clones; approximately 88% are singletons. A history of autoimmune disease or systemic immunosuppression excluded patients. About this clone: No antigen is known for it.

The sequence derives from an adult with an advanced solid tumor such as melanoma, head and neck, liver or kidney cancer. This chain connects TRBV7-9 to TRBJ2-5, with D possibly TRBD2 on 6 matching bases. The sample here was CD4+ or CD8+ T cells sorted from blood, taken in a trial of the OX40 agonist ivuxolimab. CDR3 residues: CASSIYRHGGSETQYF. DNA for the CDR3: TGTGCCAGCAGCATTTATCGACACGGAGGGTCAGAGACCCAGTACTTC.